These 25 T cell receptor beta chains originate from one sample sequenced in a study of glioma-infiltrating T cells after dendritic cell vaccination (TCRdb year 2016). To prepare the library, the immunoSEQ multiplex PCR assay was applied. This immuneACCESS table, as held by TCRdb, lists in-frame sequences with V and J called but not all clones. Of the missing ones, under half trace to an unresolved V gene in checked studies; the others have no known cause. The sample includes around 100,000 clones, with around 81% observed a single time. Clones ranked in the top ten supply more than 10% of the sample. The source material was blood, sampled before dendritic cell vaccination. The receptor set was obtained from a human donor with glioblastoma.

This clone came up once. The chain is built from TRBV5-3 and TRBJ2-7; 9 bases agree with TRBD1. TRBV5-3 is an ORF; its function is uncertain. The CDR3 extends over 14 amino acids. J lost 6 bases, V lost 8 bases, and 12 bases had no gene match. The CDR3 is CARNLGQGASEQYF. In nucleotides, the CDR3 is TGTGCCAGGAACTTGGGACAGGGCGCATCCGAGCAGTACTTC.

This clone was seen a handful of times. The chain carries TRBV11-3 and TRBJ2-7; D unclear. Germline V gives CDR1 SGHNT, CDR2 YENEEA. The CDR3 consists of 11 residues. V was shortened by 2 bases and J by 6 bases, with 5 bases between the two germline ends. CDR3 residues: CASSLLREQYF. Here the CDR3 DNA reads TGTGCCAGCAGCTTACTCCGCGAGCAGTACTTC.

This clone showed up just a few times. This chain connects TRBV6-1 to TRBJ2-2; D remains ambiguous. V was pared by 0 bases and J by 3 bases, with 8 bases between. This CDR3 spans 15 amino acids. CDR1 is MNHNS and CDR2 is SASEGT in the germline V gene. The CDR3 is CASSEARRDTGELFF. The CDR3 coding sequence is TGTGCCAGCAGTGAAGCGCGCCGGGACACCGGGGAGCTGTTTTTT.

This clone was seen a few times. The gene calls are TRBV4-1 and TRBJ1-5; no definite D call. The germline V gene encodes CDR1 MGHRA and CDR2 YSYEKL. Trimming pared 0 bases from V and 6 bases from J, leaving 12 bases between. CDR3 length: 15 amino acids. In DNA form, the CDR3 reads TGCGCCAGCAGCCAAGATTCGTTAGCAAGTCAGCCCCAGCATTTT. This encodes CASSQDSLASQPQHF.

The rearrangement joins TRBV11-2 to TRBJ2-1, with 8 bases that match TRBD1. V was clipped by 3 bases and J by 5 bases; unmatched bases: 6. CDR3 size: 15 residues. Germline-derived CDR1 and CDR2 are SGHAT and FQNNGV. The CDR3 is CASSFAGGPDNEQFF. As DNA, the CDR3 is TGTGCCAGCAGCTTCGCAGGGGGCCCGGACAATGAGCAGTTCTTC.

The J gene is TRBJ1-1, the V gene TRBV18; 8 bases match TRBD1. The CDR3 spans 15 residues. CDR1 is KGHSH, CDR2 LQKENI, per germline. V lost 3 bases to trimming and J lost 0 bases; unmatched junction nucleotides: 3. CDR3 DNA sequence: TGTGCCAGCTCACCGGAACAGGGGGTGAACACTGAAGCTTTCTTT. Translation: CASSPEQGVNTEAFF.

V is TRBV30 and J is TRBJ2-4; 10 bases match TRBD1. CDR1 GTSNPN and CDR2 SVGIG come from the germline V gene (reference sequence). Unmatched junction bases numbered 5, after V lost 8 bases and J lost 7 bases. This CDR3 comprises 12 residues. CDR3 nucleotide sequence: TGTGCCGAGGGACAGGGGATGAACATTCAGTACTTC. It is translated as CAEGQGMNIQYF.

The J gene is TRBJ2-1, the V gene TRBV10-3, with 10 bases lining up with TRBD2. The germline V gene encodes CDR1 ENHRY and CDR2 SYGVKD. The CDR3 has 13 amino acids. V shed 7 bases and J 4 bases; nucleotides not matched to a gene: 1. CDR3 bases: TGTGCCATCACTAGCGGGGGTTACAATGAGCAGTTCTTC. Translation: CAITSGGYNEQFF.

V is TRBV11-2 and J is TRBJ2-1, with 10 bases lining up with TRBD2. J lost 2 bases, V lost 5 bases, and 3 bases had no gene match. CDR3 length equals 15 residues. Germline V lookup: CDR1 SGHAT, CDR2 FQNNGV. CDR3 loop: CASSPGLAAYNEQFF. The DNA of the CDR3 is TGTGCCAGCAGCCCCGGACTAGCGGCCTACAATGAGCAGTTCTTC.

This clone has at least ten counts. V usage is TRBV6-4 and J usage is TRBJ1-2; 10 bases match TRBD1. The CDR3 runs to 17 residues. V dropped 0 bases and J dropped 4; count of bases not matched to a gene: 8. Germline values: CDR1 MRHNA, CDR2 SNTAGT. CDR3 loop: CASSDSYDRGRGYGYTF. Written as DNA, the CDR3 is TGTGCCAGCAGTGACTCCTACGACAGGGGGCGAGGCTATGGCTACACCTTC.

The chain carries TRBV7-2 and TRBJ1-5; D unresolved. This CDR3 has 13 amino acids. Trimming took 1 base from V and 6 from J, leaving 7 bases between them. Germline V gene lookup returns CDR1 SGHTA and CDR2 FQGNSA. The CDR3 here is CASSLDGPQPQHF. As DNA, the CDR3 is TGTGCCAGCAGCTTAGATGGCCCTCAGCCCCAGCATTTT.

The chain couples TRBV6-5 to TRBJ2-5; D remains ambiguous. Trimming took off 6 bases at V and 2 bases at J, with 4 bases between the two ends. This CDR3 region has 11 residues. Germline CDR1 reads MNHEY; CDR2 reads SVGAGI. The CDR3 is CASSKQETQYF. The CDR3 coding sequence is TGTGCCAGCAGCAAACAAGAGACCCAGTACTTC.

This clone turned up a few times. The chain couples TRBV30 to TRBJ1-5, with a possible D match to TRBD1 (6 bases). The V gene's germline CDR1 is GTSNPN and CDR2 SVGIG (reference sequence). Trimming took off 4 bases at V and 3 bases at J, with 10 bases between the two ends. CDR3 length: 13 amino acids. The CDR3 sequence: CAWKDRNNQPQHF. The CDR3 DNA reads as TGTGCCTGGAAGGACAGAAACAATCAGCCCCAGCATTTT.

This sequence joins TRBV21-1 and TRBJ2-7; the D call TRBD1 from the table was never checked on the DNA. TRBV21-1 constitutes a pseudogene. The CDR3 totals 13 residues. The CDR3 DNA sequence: TGTGCCAGCAGCAACGGACAGGGATACGAGCAGTACTTC. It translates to CASSNGQGYEQYF.

Here the CDR3 DNA reads TGTGCCAGCAGTTCCCACAGGCCAGATACGCAGTATTTT. Translation gives CASSSHRPDTQYF. V usage is TRBV6-5 and J usage is TRBJ2-3; D is perhaps TRBD1 (5 bases). The germline V gene has CDR1 MNHEY and CDR2 SVGAGI. Trimming took 4 bases from V and 4 from J, leaving 9 bases between them. The CDR3 is 13 amino acids.

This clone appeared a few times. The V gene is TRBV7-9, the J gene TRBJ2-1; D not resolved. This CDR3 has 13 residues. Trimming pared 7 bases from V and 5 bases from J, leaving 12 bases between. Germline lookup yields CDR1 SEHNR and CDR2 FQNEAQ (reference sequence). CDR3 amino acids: CASTYPTHNEQFF. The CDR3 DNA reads TGTGCCAGCACCTATCCTACCCACAATGAGCAGTTCTTC.

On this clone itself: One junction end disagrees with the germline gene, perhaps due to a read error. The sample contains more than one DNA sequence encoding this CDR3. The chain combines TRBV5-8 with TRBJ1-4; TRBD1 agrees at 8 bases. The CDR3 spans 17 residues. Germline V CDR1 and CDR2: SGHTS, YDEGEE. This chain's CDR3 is CASSLATGDVTNEKLFF. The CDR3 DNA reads TGTGCCAGCAGCTTGGCGACAGGGGACGTAACTAATGAAAAACTATTTTTT.

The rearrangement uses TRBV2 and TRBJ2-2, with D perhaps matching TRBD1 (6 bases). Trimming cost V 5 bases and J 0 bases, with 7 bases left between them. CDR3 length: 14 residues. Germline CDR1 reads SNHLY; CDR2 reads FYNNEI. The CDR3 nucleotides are TGTGCCAGCAGTAGGGACACGAACACCGGGGAGCTGTTTTTT. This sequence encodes CASSRDTNTGELFF. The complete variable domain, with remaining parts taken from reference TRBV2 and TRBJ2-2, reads EPEVTQTPSHQVTQMGQEVILRCVPISNHLYFYWYRQILGQKVEFLVSFYNNEISEKSEIFDDQFSVERPDGSNFTLKIRSTKLEDSAMYFCASSRDTNTGELFFGEGSRLTVL.

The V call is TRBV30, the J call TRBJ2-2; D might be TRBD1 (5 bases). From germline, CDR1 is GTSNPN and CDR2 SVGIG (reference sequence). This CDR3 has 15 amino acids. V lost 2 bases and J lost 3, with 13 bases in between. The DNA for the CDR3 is TGTGCCTGGAGTCCCCCTGGACATTACACCGGGGAGCTGTTTTTT. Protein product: CAWSPPGHYTGELFF.

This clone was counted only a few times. This CDR3 reads CASSQGLNQPQHF. DNA of the CDR3: TGCGCCAGCAGCCAGGGCCTCAATCAGCCCCAGCATTTT. The chain is built from TRBV10-2 and TRBJ1-5; possible D gene TRBD1, 5 bases. V was shortened by 6 bases and J by 3 bases, with 9 bases between the two germline ends. Germline CDR1 and CDR2: WSHSY and SAAADI. There are 13 residues in the CDR3.

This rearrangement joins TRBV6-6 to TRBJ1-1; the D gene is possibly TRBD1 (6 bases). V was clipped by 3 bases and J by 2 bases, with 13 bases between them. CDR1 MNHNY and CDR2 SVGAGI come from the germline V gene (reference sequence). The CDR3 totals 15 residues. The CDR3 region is CASSYVGGTNTEAFF. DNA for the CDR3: TGTGCCAGCAGTTATGTTGGGGGCACTAACACTGAAGCTTTCTTT.

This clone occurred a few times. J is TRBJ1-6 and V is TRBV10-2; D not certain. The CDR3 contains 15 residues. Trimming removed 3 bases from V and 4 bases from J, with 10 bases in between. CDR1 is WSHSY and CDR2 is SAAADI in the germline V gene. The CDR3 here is CASSDRGGYNSPLHF. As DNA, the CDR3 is TGCGCCAGCAGTGACCGGGGTGGGTATAATTCACCCCTCCACTTT.

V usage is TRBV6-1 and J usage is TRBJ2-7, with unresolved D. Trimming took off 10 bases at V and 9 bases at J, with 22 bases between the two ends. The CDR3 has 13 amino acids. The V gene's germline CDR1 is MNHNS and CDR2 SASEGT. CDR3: CATHYQNHETQYF. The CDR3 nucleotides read TGTGCCACCCACTACCAAAACCATGAGACGCAGTACTTC.

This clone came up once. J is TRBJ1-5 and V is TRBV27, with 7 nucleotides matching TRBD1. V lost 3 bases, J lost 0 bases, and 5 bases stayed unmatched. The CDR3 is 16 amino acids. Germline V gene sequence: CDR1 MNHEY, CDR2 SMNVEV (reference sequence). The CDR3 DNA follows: TGTGCCAGCAGTTTTTTAGGGGGCAATAGCAATCAGCCCCAGCATTTT. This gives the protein CASSFLGGNSNQPQHF.

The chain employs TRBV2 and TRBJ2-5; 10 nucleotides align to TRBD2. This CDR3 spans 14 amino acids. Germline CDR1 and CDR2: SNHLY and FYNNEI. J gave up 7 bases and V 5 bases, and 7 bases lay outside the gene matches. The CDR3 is CASSTGASGGTQYF. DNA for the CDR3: TGTGCCAGCAGTACCGGGGCTAGCGGGGGGACCCAGTACTTC.